This entry describes one T cell receptor beta chain. The antigen it recognizes is unknown. One end of the junction is discordant with germline, which a read error may explain. No patient had received any treatment before thyroid surgery. The study retrospectively analysed patient clinical samples collected from about 2012 to 2018 using T-cell receptor beta sequencing. Library creation used PCR. The data were produced on an Illumina HiSeq 4000. The TCR beta-chain CDR3 region of each patient was profiled by high-throughput sequencing. As for the original processing: A classifier to discriminate distant-metastatic papillary thyroid cancer patients was built from CDR3 differences across clinicopathological groups. Repertoire diversity was assessed with the Shannon index, and tumor-blood repertoire similarity with the Morisita-Horn index. In-frame beta chains were kept once TCRdb had trimmed the public reads at Q25 with fastp and called clones with MiXCR. TCRdb's processing, not the authors', yielded these V and J calls. The sample table records around 53,000 clones; 20% to 25% of these occur just once. Roughly 4.2% of the sample comes from the top ten.

The sample belongs to a study of metastatic and nonmetastatic thyroid tumors (dated by TCRdb to about 2020). In terms of the full investigation: Repertoires from peripheral blood and from tumor or nodule tissue samples of malignant and benign thyroid patients were compared.

Paper-wide results and their limitations: TCR beta diversity was reported as significantly higher in malignant tumors than in benign nodules, in both blood and tumor samples.

Material for sequencing was blood. The TCR comes from a female donor with papillary thyroid cancer or a benign thyroid nodule (not recorded which). Some clones in this sample may be carry-over from other donors' samples.

The CDR3 region reads CASSYQGAYVYTF. Here is the DNA: TGTGCCAGCAGTTATCAGGGGGCGTATGTCTACACCTTC. Recombination linked TRBV6-9 to TRBJ1-2, with 8 middle bases fitting TRBD1. CDR1 and CDR2 are read off the germline V gene as MNHGY and SVAAGI. From the cysteine up to the phenylalanine, the CDR3 has a length of 13 residues. The retained sequence is limited to the CDR3, 39 bases, with the frame set at the first base.